Below are 18 T cell receptor beta chains sequenced from a single sample in a study of Ad26.COV2.S vaccination and SARS-CoV-2 variants. Sequenced by immunoSEQ multiplex PCR; TCRdb stores in-frame clones only, minus some. Of about 480,000 clones in the sample, 87% were seen once. Treatment: roughly 18 received Ad26.COV2.S at low or high dose, single or two shots; 5 received placebo; per-sample allocation not given. Sampling was done on day 63 after the first vaccine or placebo injection. Material: peripheral blood, obtained in a trial of Ad26.COV2.S vaccine versus placebo. These receptors all come from a person between 18 and 60 years old who received the Ad26.COV2.S COVID-19 vaccine or a placebo.

The chain combines TRBV30 with TRBJ1-4; 9 bases fit TRBD1. This CDR3 region has 15 residues. The J segment lost 6 bases and the V segment lost 3 bases, leaving 8 bases of the junction unmatched. Germline-derived CDR1 and CDR2 are GTSNPN and SVGIG (reference sequence). CDR3 residues: CAWRTAGQGHEKLFF. The CDR3 nucleotides read TGTGCCTGGAGAACCGCCGGACAGGGGCATGAAAAACTGTTTTTT.

The chain has TRBV6-5 and TRBJ1-6, with D unresolved. Germline CDR1 reads MNHEY; CDR2 reads SVGAGI. V was pared by 0 bases and J by 10 bases, with 10 bases between. The CDR3 has 14 amino acids. CDR3 sequence: CASSYSSPGSPLHF. DNA of the CDR3: TGTGCCAGCAGTTACTCGAGTCCGGGCTCACCCCTCCACTTT.

The chain links TRBV5-4 to TRBJ2-1; 10 bases agree with TRBD2. The germline gives CDR1 SGHNT, CDR2 YYREEE (reference sequence). The V and J ends lost 4 bases and 9 bases, in that order; junction bases with no gene match: 10. The CDR3 spans 15 residues. CDR3: CASSTLAGGLGEQFF. The DNA for the CDR3 is TGTGCCAGCAGCACCTTAGCGGGAGGTTTGGGTGAGCAGTTCTTC.

The chain has TRBV5-4 and TRBJ2-3; D uncertain. Trimming shortened V by 0 bases and J by 3 bases, and 8 bases separated the two germline ends. The CDR3 runs to 14 residues. The germline V gene has CDR1 SGHNT and CDR2 YYREEE (reference sequence). CDR3: CASSLVPGTDTQYF. The DNA of the CDR3 is TGTGCCAGCAGCTTGGTACCAGGAACAGATACGCAGTATTTT.

This rearrangement joins TRBV5-1 to TRBJ2-1; D not certain. CDR3 length equals 13 residues. The germline gives CDR1 SGHRS, CDR2 YFSETQ. Trimming pared 3 bases from V and 8 bases from J, leaving 12 bases between. CDR3 amino acids: CASSSPGRHEQFF. The CDR3 DNA sequence: TGCGCCAGCAGCTCCCCCGGAAGGCATGAGCAGTTCTTC.

This chain joins TRBV19 and TRBJ1-1, with a tentative D call TRBD1 (6 bases). This CDR3 contains 15 residues. V lost 7 bases, J lost 1 base, and 16 bases lay in between. Germline lookup yields CDR1 LNHDA and CDR2 SQIVND (reference sequence). The CDR3 loop is CASKARGASNTEAFF. The CDR3 DNA follows: TGTGCCAGTAAAGCCCGGGGGGCATCGAACACTGAAGCTTTCTTT.

This sequence joins TRBV5-6 and TRBJ2-5; D gene ambiguous. Between the trimmed V and J ends, which lost 2 bases and 6 bases, there was a span of 8 bases. The CDR3 runs to 12 residues. Germline CDR1 reads SGHDT; CDR2 reads YYEEEE. The CDR3 sequence: CASSFRSQTQYF. DNA of the CDR3: TGTGCCAGCAGCTTTAGAAGCCAGACCCAGTACTTC.

The chain links TRBV19 to TRBJ2-2; no clear D. Deletions cut 4 bases from V and 0 bases from J, with 9 bases between. CDR3 length equals 15 residues. CDR1 LNHDA and CDR2 SQIVND come from the germline V gene (reference sequence). In DNA, the CDR3 is TGTGCCAGTAGTACTCCAGCTTCGAACACCGGGGAGCTGTTTTTT. It encodes CASSTPASNTGELFF.

The chain carries TRBV13 and TRBJ2-1, with TRBD2 matching over 7 bases. The length of the CDR3 is 16 residues. Germline-derived CDR1 and CDR2 are PRHDT and FYEKMQ (reference sequence). The trim removed 5 bases at V and 8 bases at J, leaving 15 bases unmatched. CDR3 sequence reads: CASSPPPAGVVHEQFF. The DNA of the CDR3 is TGTGCCAGCAGCCCACCCCCCGCGGGAGTGGTCCATGAGCAGTTCTTC.

The chain uses TRBV6-5 and TRBJ2-1; 10 bases align to TRBD2. The J segment lost 9 bases and the V segment lost 2 bases, leaving 4 bases of the junction unmatched. CDR1 MNHEY and CDR2 SVGAGI come from the germline V gene. The CDR3 spans 14 residues. CDR3 amino acids: CASSYAGLAIEQFF. The CDR3 DNA reads TGTGCCAGCAGTTACGCGGGACTAGCGATTGAGCAGTTCTTC.

The V gene is TRBV18, the J gene TRBJ1-4; no firm D call. V lost 3 bases to trimming and J lost 0 bases, with 11 bases between them. The CDR3 is 16 amino acids. Germline V gene sequence: CDR1 KGHSH, CDR2 LQKENI. CDR3 DNA sequence: TGTGCCAGCTCACCCTCAGCACTAGCAACTAATGAAAAACTGTTTTTT. Residues: CASSPSALATNEKLFF.

V and J are TRBV12-3 or TRBV12-4 and TRBJ2-5, with TRBD1 matching over 7 bases. The CDR3 covers 13 residues. V was clipped by 7 bases and J by 5 bases; unmatched bases: 7. CDR3 region: CASTPDRVETQYF. CDR3 sequence (DNA): TGTGCCAGCACACCCGACAGGGTTGAGACCCAGTACTTC.

The chain employs TRBV19 and TRBJ2-1; TRBD1 matches 9 bases. The CDR3 totals 16 residues. The trim removed 1 base at V and 5 bases at J, leaving 6 bases unmatched. Germline V CDR1 and CDR2: LNHDA, SQIVND (reference sequence). For the CDR3, the DNA is TGTGCCAGTAGTATAGGTTCGGGACAGGGCAACAATGAGCAGTTCTTC. Translating gives CASSIGSGQGNNEQFF.

This chain joins TRBV19 and TRBJ2-6, with D unresolved. This CDR3 is 17 amino acids long. Trimming took 4 bases from V and 2 from J, leaving 15 bases between them. From germline, CDR1 is LNHDA and CDR2 SQIVND (reference sequence). CDR3 region: CASSTQKRNTGANVLTF. The CDR3 DNA reads as TGTGCCAGTAGTACCCAAAAGCGAAATACTGGGGCCAACGTCCTGACTTTC. Supplemented by reference TRBV19 and TRBJ2-6, the full variable domain reads DGGITQSPKYLFRKEGQNVTLSCEQNLNHDAMYWYRQDPGQGLRLIYYSQIVNDFQKGDIAEGYSVSREKKESFPLTVTSAQKNPTAFYLCASSTQKRNTGANVLTFGAGSRLTVL.

The chain couples TRBV7-2 to TRBJ1-5; D is possibly TRBD1 (5 bases). Per germline, CDR1 SGHTA and CDR2 FQGNSA. Trimming took off 6 bases at V and 7 bases at J, with 16 bases between the two ends. CDR3 length: 14 residues. CDR3 bases: TGTGCCAGCAGTCCTACTGGTGGGGGGCAGCCCCAGCATTTT. Protein: CASSPTGGGQPQHF.

For this clone: One end of the junction does not line up with germline, which may come from a read error. The chain links TRBV6-5 to TRBJ2-1; D is unresolved. Germline V gene lookup returns CDR1 MNHEY and CDR2 SVGAGI. CDR3 length: 11 residues. The CDR3 here is CATRTYNEQFF. DNA of the CDR3: TGTGCCACCAGGACCTATAATGAGCAGTTCTTC.

In its sample, this clone was seen once. The gene calls are TRBV29-1 and TRBJ2-7; D may be TRBD2 (6 bases). CDR1 SQVTM and CDR2 ANQGSEA come from the germline V gene. The CDR3 has 14 residues. V shed 3 bases and J shed 0 bases, with 12 bases lying between them. In nucleotides, the CDR3 is TGCAGCGTTGAGTTGGCGGGGAGCTCCTACGAGCAGTACTTC. It yields the protein CSVELAGSSYEQYF.

The chain couples TRBV27 to TRBJ2-7; 13 bases line up with TRBD2. CDR3 size: 18 residues. CDR1 and CDR2 from the germline V gene are MNHEY and SMNVEV (reference sequence). V gave up 3 bases and J gave up 2 bases; unmatched junction bases: 10. DNA for the CDR3: TGTGCCAGCAGTTTTGTTGGACTAGCGGGAGTACGGGCCTACGAGCAGTACTTC. This translates into CASSFVGLAGVRAYEQYF.